This TCR beta chain derives from a study of T cells in Graves' hyperthyroidism and ophthalmopathy. This clonotype has a handful of counts. Its antigen remains unknown. With 3 bases removed from V and 8 bases from J, the gap between germline ends came to 11 bases. Germline loops: CDR1 MNHEY, CDR2 SMNVEV (reference sequence). The CDR3 runs to 14 residues. For the diagnoses, clinical symptoms, serum thyroxine and TRAb, thyroid ultrasound and orbital computed tomography were used. Using RNA transcripts as the source, TCR beta CDR3 regions were amplified. HTBI primers were employed in a first-round RT-PCR of the TCR CDR3. From the multiplex PCR reads, TCRdb called clonotypes with MiXCR, one entry per CDR3 protein. The repertoire consists of around 660,000 distinct CDR3 sequences, with about 45% occurring once and the leading ten covering roughly 6.5%. Study-wide findings and caveats: Blood also carried most thyroid clonotypes expanded above 0.001. Using 13 V-J features, a model discriminated ophthalmopathy from stable hyperthyroidism.

The sample consisted of peripheral blood or thyroid tissue (not recorded which). V is TRBV27 and J is TRBJ1-6; D call uncertain. This clonotype was sampled from an adult man with Graves' disease, either hyperthyroidism or ophthalmopathy (not recorded which). This CDR3 reads CASSFRGADSPLHF. CDR3 nucleotides: TGTGCCAGCAGTTTCCGAGGTGCGGATTCACCCCTCCACTTT.